This TCR beta chain was recovered during a study of post-analysis software for immune sequencing data (dated by TCRdb to the mid-2010s). About the full investigation: Disease courses on record covered relapsing-remitting, secondary progressive and progressive-relapsing multiple sclerosis, though some patients had no subtype annotation. A subset of samples was prepared in parallel using single-end sample barcoding, then pooled and co-amplified after Illumina adapter ligation. Patient repertoires were compared against around 10 previously published healthy control repertoires from donors aged about 6 to 26 years. The investigation overall reported the following: Significantly lower normalized Chao1 diversity was found in multiple sclerosis patients than in controls, suggesting substantial peripheral T-cell clonal expansion. Patients showed significantly higher frequencies than controls for a handful of TRBV segments, among them TRBV5-6, TRBV5-1 and TRBV20-1. The control group was slightly older than the multiple sclerosis patient group. Strong co-clustering of samples prepared in the same batch was shown by direct clustering with F measure, prompting a batch-effect correction.

Inclusive of the bounding cysteine and phenylalanine, the CDR3 is 15 residues long. The CDR3 DNA has 45 bases and is translated from base 1. Reading the germline V gene (reference sequence) gives CDR1 SEHNR and CDR2 FQNEAQ. Points on this clonotype: This clone's antigen is unknown. The junction departs from germline at one end; a sequencing error may be responsible.

Libraries came from PCR. Instrument on record: Illumina HiSeq 2500. To reduce PCR and sequencing biases, unique molecular identifiers were incorporated into the TCR beta cDNA libraries. Per 1 to 10 million input T cells, roughly 0.5 million cDNA molecules were obtained, such that each molecule approximated one T cell. The patient libraries were prepared and sequenced using the same protocol as the earlier healthy control dataset. Within a given batch, samples were prepared together, multiplexed and sequenced on the same HiSeq lane. On the authors' methods: MIGEC handled the raw barcoded reads, throwing out single-read molecular identifier groups before consensus assembly and CDR3 extraction. VDJtools was used for post-analysis of the clonotype tables, with diversity normalized by down-sampling every dataset to the smallest sample size. In repertoire overlap clustering, CDR3 amino acid sequences, but not nucleotide sequences, were matched to correct batch-related cross-sample contamination. In TCRdb, the public reads were trimmed at Q25 with fastp and aligned with MiXCR, with productive beta chains retained. When rows share a CDR3 protein, they turn into one entry using the most common DNA and genes. The authors' filters were not applied to this entry. The sample table lists 450,000 to 700,000 distinct CDR3 sequences, about 40% of them with a count of one. The ten most abundant clones make up roughly 1.8% of the sample.

TCR beta repertoires were profiled from peripheral blood of approximately 13 young patients with multiple sclerosis to demonstrate the VDJtools post-analysis software. The patients with multiple sclerosis were children and adolescents between about 6 and 15 years of age. This TCR came from a girl under 18 with multiple sclerosis. Sequencing used blood. The rearranged chain carries TRBV7-9 and TRBJ2-4; 12 central nucleotides agree with TRBD2. The nucleotide sequence is TGTGTCAGCAGCTTGGCTAGCGGGGGGGCGAAAGAGCAGTACTTC. This yields the protein CVSSLASGGAKEQYF.